A single count supports the clone carrying this T cell receptor (beta chain). Its antigen is undetermined. The donors were part of the roughly 120-subject validation cohort, which stood apart from the approximately 640-subject first cohort. The data derive from a study of cytomegalovirus exposure and HLA in healthy donors. The method was immunoSEQ multiplex PCR; TCRdb's version includes in-frame clones alone and lacks a portion of them. The sample has around 52,000 clones; 88% are singletons. Notes on the study in general: Rarity marked most TCR sequences, yet some public TCRs occurred in many donors.

The CDR3 is made up of 15 amino acids. Germline V gene data show CDR1 as MNHEY and CDR2 as SMNVEV (reference sequence). Trimming pared 7 bases from V and 1 base from J, leaving 16 bases between. The source of this sequence is a woman in her thirties in good health and CMV-seronegative. The chain carries TRBV27 and TRBJ1-1, with D maybe TRBD1 (6 bases). Sequencing input: PBMCs. CDR3 sequence: CASNRKGGTNTEAFF. The CDR3 DNA sequence: TGTGCCAGCAACCGCAAGGGGGGGACGAACACTGAAGCTTTCTTT.